Following are 21 T cell receptor beta chains from one sample sequenced in a study of T cell responses to AZD1222 COVID-19 vaccine. Some clones are missing from TCRdb's copy, which holds only in-frame ones; the method was immunoSEQ multiplex PCR. Of some 100,000 clones in the sample, nearly 90% are singletons; the top ten hold more than 10%. The source was peripheral blood, collected on day 0 of MenACWY control vaccination. The source of these receptors is an adult in good health.

The J gene is TRBJ2-1, the V gene TRBV7-9, with 9 bases fitting TRBD2. The ends lost 3 bases at V and 7 bases at J; junction bases unmatched: 7. The CDR3 length is 15 residues. Germline lookup yields CDR1 SEHNR and CDR2 FQNEAQ (reference sequence). CDR3 region: CASSFRSGSRNEQFF. The CDR3 bases are TGTGCCAGCAGCTTTCGTAGCGGGAGTAGGAATGAGCAGTTCTTC.

The rearrangement links TRBV28 to TRBJ2-1; D is tentatively TRBD1 or TRBD2 (5 bases each). The germline gives CDR1 MDHEN, CDR2 SYDVKM. Trimming stripped 8 bases from V and 15 bases from J, with 29 bases between. This CDR3 is 15 amino acids long. The CDR3 bases are TGTGCCAGCCACGATACGACGGGACCCAATAGGGGTGCGTTCTTC. The encoded protein is CASHDTTGPNRGAFF. The full variable domain, rest sourced from reference TRBV28 and TRBJ2-1, is DVKVTQSSRYLVKRTGEKVFLECVQDMDHENMFWYRQDPGLGLRLIYFSYDVKMKEKGDIPEGYSVSREKKERFSLILESASTNQTSMYLCASHDTTGPNRGAFFGPGTRLTVL.

The chain recombines TRBV7-2 with TRBJ2-3; possibly TRBD1 for D (6 bases). Germline-derived CDR1 and CDR2 are SGHTA and FQGNSA. The CDR3 is made up of 14 amino acids. With 3 bases removed from V and 3 bases from J, the gap between germline ends came to 10 bases. CDR3 in amino acids: CASSLVDRTDTQYF. In nucleotides, the CDR3 is TGTGCCAGCAGCTTGGTTGACAGGACAGATACGCAGTATTTT.

The rearrangement links TRBV28 to TRBJ1-1; D unclear. The V end was cut by 3 bases, the J end by 1 base, with 9 bases between. There are 14 residues in the CDR3. The V gene's germline CDR1 is MDHEN and CDR2 SYDVKM. Here the CDR3 DNA reads TGTGCCAGCAGTTTGTACAGCGCGAACACTGAAGCTTTCTTT. As protein: CASSLYSANTEAFF.

The chain uses TRBV7-9 and TRBJ2-5; TRBD2 might be the D (7 bases). Per germline, CDR1 SEHNR and CDR2 FQNEAQ (reference sequence). CDR3 length: 19 residues. The V end lost 1 base, the J end lost 4 bases, and 25 bases lay between the germline ends. The CDR3 coding sequence is TGTGCCAGCAGCTTAGTCGCTTTCGGGGGGCCCTTCCGGAGAGAGACCCAGTACTTC. Protein: CASSLVAFGGPFRRETQYF.

This clone showed up just a few times. The same CDR3 arises from other DNA sequences in this sample as well. The rearrangement links TRBV4-1 to TRBJ1-5; 7 positions agree with TRBD1. The V gene end was trimmed by 3 bases and the J gene end by 4 bases; junction bases not matched to a gene: 9. The CDR3 has 16 amino acids. Germline values: CDR1 MGHRA, CDR2 YSYEKL. The CDR3 DNA reads as TGCGCCAGCAGCCAGGCCGGGACAGTAGGAAATCAGCCCCAGCATTTT. The encoded protein is CASSQAGTVGNQPQHF.

V and J are TRBV25-1 and TRBJ2-7; D unclear. Germline CDR1 reads MGHDK; CDR2 reads SYGVNS. The length of the CDR3 is 11 residues. Trimming took 3 bases from V and 6 from J, leaving 6 bases between them. CDR3 residues: CASSDDPEQYF. The CDR3 DNA follows: TGTGCCAGCAGTGACGACCCCGAGCAGTACTTC.

The gene calls are TRBV5-4 and TRBJ1-5, with 8 nucleotides matching TRBD1. The CDR3 is 17 residues long. V shed 4 bases and J 0 bases; nucleotides not matched to a gene: 9. The germline V gene encodes CDR1 SGHNT and CDR2 YYREEE (reference sequence). The CDR3 coding sequence is TGTGCCAGCAGCGATTTCGGGACAGGCGATAGCAATCAGCCCCAGCATTTT. Amino acids: CASSDFGTGDSNQPQHF.

This chain connects TRBV6-5 to TRBJ1-1, with 7 bases that match TRBD1. CDR1 is MNHEY, CDR2 SVGAGI, per germline. With V trimmed by 7 bases and J by 2 bases, 4 bases remained unmatched. The CDR3 contains 13 residues. In DNA form, the CDR3 reads TGTGCCAGCACTCGGACAGGAAACACTGAAGCTTTCTTT. As protein: CASTRTGNTEAFF.

The chain combines TRBV28 with TRBJ2-1; no definite D call. The germline gives CDR1 MDHEN, CDR2 SYDVKM. Deletions cut 3 bases from V and 6 bases from J, with 6 bases between. CDR3 length equals 12 residues. The CDR3 reads CASSFMSNEQFF. The DNA of the CDR3 is TGTGCCAGCAGTTTCATGAGCAATGAGCAGTTCTTC.

The chain recombines TRBV27 with TRBJ2-3; a possible D gene is TRBD2 (5 bases). Trimming shortened V by 2 bases and J by 1 base, and 7 bases separated the two germline ends. CDR1 is MNHEY and CDR2 is SMNVEV in the germline V gene (reference sequence). The CDR3 spans 14 residues. Written as DNA, the CDR3 is TGTGCCAGCAGTTTAGAGGAGGGCACAGATACGCAGTATTTT. Translated: CASSLEEGTDTQYF.

The chain couples TRBV9 to TRBJ1-2, with D hard to call. CDR3 size: 14 residues. The germline V gene encodes CDR1 SGDLS and CDR2 YYNGEE. V was shortened by 2 bases and J by 6 bases, with 14 bases between the two germline ends. CDR3 bases: TGTGCCAGCAGCGTCAAAGACATCGCGGATGGCTACACCTTC. Translating it yields CASSVKDIADGYTF.

The chain is built from TRBV30 and TRBJ1-4, with unresolved D. V was trimmed by 5 bases and J by 5 bases, leaving 9 bases between them. The CDR3 has 12 amino acids. Looked up from germline, CDR1 is GTSNPN and CDR2 is SVGIG (reference sequence). CDR3: CAWAGVNEKLFF. The CDR3 nucleotides are TGTGCCTGGGCAGGTGTGAATGAAAAACTGTTTTTT.

A note on this clone: Sequence at one end of the junction differs from germline and may be a read error. The rearrangement joins TRBV29-1 to TRBJ1-2, with D tentatively TRBD1 (5 bases). From germline, CDR1 is SQVTM and CDR2 ANQGSEA. CDR3 length: 13 amino acids. The CDR3 DNA follows: TGCAGCGTGGAAGGGGCGTTTATGGGTGGCTACACCTTC. This codes for CSVEGAFMGGYTF.

This clone was detected only once. This chain joins TRBV14 and TRBJ2-3, with D unresolved. Germline V gene data show CDR1 as SGHDN and CDR2 as FVKESK. The CDR3 runs to 13 residues. Trimming left V 4 bases short and J 1 base short, with 6 bases between. CDR3 sequence (DNA): TGTGCCAGCAGCCTCCTCGGCACAGATACGCAGTATTTT. Its translation is CASSLLGTDTQYF.

This clone was seen only a few times. The chain is built from TRBV19 and TRBJ1-5, with D perhaps TRBD1 (5 bases). Trimming took off 2 bases at V and 2 bases at J, with 7 bases between the two ends. CDR1 and CDR2 from the germline V gene are LNHDA and SQIVND (reference sequence). The CDR3 spans 14 residues. The CDR3 is CASSIQGGNQPQHF. CDR3 in DNA: TGTGCCAGTAGTATACAGGGCGGCAATCAGCCCCAGCATTTT.

The rearrangement links TRBV18 to TRBJ1-4; a weak D match, TRBD1 (5 bases). This CDR3 comprises 15 residues. V dropped 6 bases and J dropped 5 bases, with 16 bases sitting between them. CDR1 and CDR2 (germline): KGHSH, LQKENI. For the CDR3, the DNA is TGTGCCAGCTCCCGAGAGGGACGGCAGAATGAAAAACTGTTTTTT. Its translation: CASSREGRQNEKLFF.

The rearrangement joins TRBV11-2 to TRBJ2-2; D unclear. Germline V lookup: CDR1 SGHAT, CDR2 FQNNGV. The V gene lost 3 bases and the J gene lost 0 bases, with 8 bases spanning the gap. The CDR3 is 15 residues long. The CDR3 DNA reads TGTGCCAGCAGCTTCAACCCATCGAACACCGGGGAGCTGTTTTTT. Encoded protein: CASSFNPSNTGELFF.

The gene calls are TRBV7-2 and TRBJ2-1; 9 positions match TRBD2. The CDR3 covers 15 residues. Trimming took 1 base from V and 5 from J; bases not matched to a gene: 3. Germline V CDR1 and CDR2: SGHTA, FQGNSA. The CDR3 DNA follows: TGTGCCAGCAGCTTAGGGGGACTAGCTGACAATGAGCAGTTCTTC. Protein sequence: CASSLGGLADNEQFF.

The V call is TRBV6-1, the J call TRBJ1-2; D not resolved. Per germline, CDR1 MNHNS and CDR2 SASEGT. V was pared by 3 bases and J by 6 bases, with 14 bases between. The CDR3 loop spans 14 amino acids. For the CDR3, the DNA is TGTGCCAGCAGTGATTCCCCGGGGTTGGATGGCTACACCTTC. Protein: CASSDSPGLDGYTF.

This clone was detected only a few times. The chain employs TRBV3-1 (or the pseudogene TRBV3-2) and TRBJ2-2; tentatively, D is TRBD1 or TRBD2 (6 bases each). The V gene lost 5 bases and the J gene lost 4 bases, with 17 bases spanning the gap. CDR1 and CDR2 from the germline V gene are LGHDT and YNNKEL (reference sequence). The CDR3 has 16 amino acids. The CDR3 protein is CASSYKEGVITGELFF. Here the CDR3 DNA reads TGTGCCAGCAGCTATAAGGAGGGGGTTATCACCGGGGAGCTGTTTTTT.